The 32 T cell receptor beta chains below were found in one sample sequenced in a study of Ad26.COV2.S vaccination and SARS-CoV-2 variants. Some clones are missing from TCRdb's copy, which holds only in-frame ones; the method was immunoSEQ multiplex PCR. The sample shows about 410,000 clones, roughly nine tenths of them seen only once. As for treatment: some 20 received Ad26.COV2.S at low or high dose, single or two shots; several received placebo; per-sample allocation not given. Sampling took place 63 days after the first vaccine or placebo injection. The input for sequencing was peripheral blood, taken in a trial of Ad26.COV2.S vaccine versus placebo. The source is a person aged 18-65 years who received the Ad26.COV2.S COVID-19 vaccine or a placebo.

The chain couples TRBV4-1 to TRBJ1-1, with a weak D call TRBD1 (6 bases). The V gene lost 3 bases and the J gene lost 0 bases, with 14 bases spanning the gap. The germline V gene has CDR1 MGHRA and CDR2 YSYEKL. The CDR3 is 16 amino acids. The CDR3 spells CASSQDTNRVNTEAFF. The CDR3 nucleotides are TGCGCCAGCAGCCAGGATACGAACAGGGTGAACACTGAAGCTTTCTTT.

The chain employs TRBV6-5 and TRBJ1-1; 9 bases are a match to TRBD1. Germline CDR1 reads MNHEY; CDR2 reads SVGAGI. V was clipped by 2 bases and J by 6 bases; unmatched bases: 1. The CDR3 has 13 amino acids. DNA of the CDR3: TGTGCCAGCAGTTACCGGACAGGGGCTGAAGCTTTCTTT. Protein product: CASSYRTGAEAFF.

The V gene is TRBV27, the J gene TRBJ1-3; 10 bases fit TRBD1. Trimming removed 7 bases from V and 4 bases from J; junction bases left unmatched: 7. Germline lookup yields CDR1 MNHEY and CDR2 SMNVEV (reference sequence). The CDR3 contains 15 residues. CDR3 sequence (DNA): TGTGCCAGCAAGCCGACAGGGGGCACCGGAAACACCATATATTTT. Protein: CASKPTGGTGNTIYF.

J is TRBJ2-3 and V is TRBV7-2; D gene uncertain. The V and J ends lost 0 bases and 2 bases respectively, with 12 bases between them. The CDR3 covers 16 residues. Germline values: CDR1 SGHTA, CDR2 FQGNSA. CDR3 coding DNA: TGTGCCAGCAGCTTAGCTGCTCCCGGTGCCACAGATACGCAGTATTTT. It codes for CASSLAAPGATDTQYF.

J is TRBJ2-5 and V is TRBV6-5; 11 bases are a match to TRBD1. Germline V lookup: CDR1 MNHEY, CDR2 SVGAGI. The CDR3 is 14 amino acids. V was pared by 6 bases and J by 5 bases, with 5 bases of the junction left unmatched. CDR3 in DNA: TGTGCCAGCAGAGAGGACAGGGGGCCTGAGACCCAGTACTTC. Its translation is CASREDRGPETQYF.

The V call is TRBV4-1, the J call TRBJ1-5; D is uncertain. Germline V lookup: CDR1 MGHRA, CDR2 YSYEKL. The CDR3 spans 15 residues. V lost 1 base to trimming and J lost 2 bases, with 9 bases between them. The chain's CDR3 is CASSQGLWGNQPQHF. The CDR3 nucleotides are TGCGCCAGCAGCCAAGGTCTTTGGGGCAATCAGCCCCAGCATTTT.

V usage is TRBV7-9 and J usage is TRBJ1-1; 10 bases are shared with TRBD1. Unmatched junction bases numbered 6, after V lost 5 bases and J lost 0 bases. The germline CDR1 and CDR2 sequences are SEHNR and FQNEAQ (reference sequence). This CDR3 has 16 residues. The CDR3 loop is CASSPWGQGMNTEAFF. For the CDR3, the DNA is TGTGCCAGCAGCCCTTGGGGACAGGGGATGAACACTGAAGCTTTCTTT.

V usage is TRBV9 and J usage is TRBJ1-1; D uncertain. This CDR3 is 14 amino acids long. V was trimmed by 2 bases and J by 5 bases, leaving 13 bases between them. Germline-derived CDR1 and CDR2 are SGDLS and YYNGEE. The chain's CDR3 is CASSVRSQGTEAFF. The CDR3 DNA is TGTGCCAGCAGCGTGCGGAGTCAAGGAACTGAAGCTTTCTTT.

The chain employs TRBV20-1 and TRBJ1-2; no definite D call. The germline V and J ends were trimmed by 5 bases and 2 bases, with 6 bases remaining between them. The CDR3 has 11 residues. Germline lookup yields CDR1 DFQATT and CDR2 SNEGSKA (reference sequence). For the CDR3, the DNA is TGCAGTGCTTGGGAGAACTATGGCTACACCTTC. It yields the protein CSAWENYGYTF.

This chain links TRBV7-2 with TRBJ2-2; TRBD1 matches at 8 bases. Germline CDR1 is SGHTA and CDR2 is FQGNSA. Trimming removed 9 bases from V and 3 bases from J; junction bases left unmatched: 3. CDR3 size: 13 residues. CDR3 residues: CASGQGDTGELFF. Here the CDR3 DNA reads TGTGCCAGTGGACAGGGAGACACCGGGGAGCTGTTTTTT.

The chain combines TRBV2 with TRBJ2-7; TRBD1 matches 7 bases. Trimming removed 6 bases from V and 3 bases from J; junction bases left unmatched: 5. This CDR3 is 13 amino acids long. Germline V gene sequence: CDR1 SNHLY, CDR2 FYNNEI. The DNA for the CDR3 is TGTGCCAGCAGCGGGGACAGCCACTACGAGCAGTACTTC. It translates to CASSGDSHYEQYF.

J is TRBJ1-1 and V is TRBV7-2; D is ambiguous. V dropped 1 base and J dropped 0 bases, with 6 bases sitting between them. The CDR3 is made up of 14 amino acids. CDR1 is SGHTA and CDR2 is FQGNSA in the germline V gene. The DNA of the CDR3 is TGTGCCAGCAGCTTAGGACGGTTGAACACTGAAGCTTTCTTT. Protein sequence: CASSLGRLNTEAFF. Supplemented by reference TRBV7-2 and TRBJ1-1, the full variable domain reads GAGVSQSPSNKVTEKGKDVELRCDPISGHTALYWYRQSLGQGLEFLIYFQGNSAPDKSGLPSDRFSAERTGGSVSTLTIQRTQQEDSAVYLCASSLGRLNTEAFFGQGTRLTVV.

The V and J genes are TRBV3-1 (or the pseudogene TRBV3-2) and TRBJ2-7; D unresolved. Looked up from germline, CDR1 is LGHDT and CDR2 is YNNKEL (reference sequence). The CDR3 spans 13 residues. The V end was cut by 0 bases, the J end by 5 bases, with 8 bases between. The chain's CDR3 is CASSQDLEHEQYF. CDR3 coding DNA: TGTGCCAGCAGCCAAGATCTAGAACACGAGCAGTACTTC.

V usage is TRBV6-2 or TRBV6-3 and J usage is TRBJ1-6; D is uncertain. V lost 2 bases, J lost 9 bases, and 11 bases lay in between. CDR3 length: 14 residues. CDR1 is MNHEY, CDR2 SVGEGT, per germline. CDR3 sequence (DNA): TGTGCCAGCAGTTACGCTACAGCGATTTCACCCCTCCACTTT. It encodes CASSYATAISPLHF.

This sequence joins TRBV5-5 and TRBJ2-1; 7 nucleotides line up with TRBD1. Germline-derived CDR1 and CDR2 are SGHKS and YYEKEE (reference sequence). V gave up 1 base and J gave up 3 bases; unmatched junction bases: 4. The CDR3 is 15 residues long. This CDR3 is CASSLLDRFYNEQFF. DNA of the CDR3: TGTGCCAGCAGCTTGCTGGACAGGTTCTACAATGAGCAGTTCTTC.

The CDR3 sequence: CASSPERGRYSSPLHF. DNA of the CDR3: TGTGCCAGCAGCCCCGAACGGGGGCGATACAGTTCACCCCTCCACTTT. The J gene is TRBJ1-6, the V gene TRBV5-6, with D tentatively TRBD1 (6 bases). The CDR3 loop spans 16 amino acids. Germline V gene lookup returns CDR1 SGHDT and CDR2 YYEEEE. The ends were cut back, 4 bases at V and 9 bases at J, with 20 bases in the middle.

This rearrangement joins TRBV2 to TRBJ2-2; D is unclear. The germline V gene has CDR1 SNHLY and CDR2 FYNNEI. This CDR3 has 14 residues. Trimming took 6 bases from V and 3 from J, leaving 11 bases between them. CDR3 sequence reads: CASRATLDTGELFF. CDR3 bases: TGTGCCAGCAGGGCAACCTTAGACACCGGGGAGCTGTTTTTT.

This clone was recorded once. This rearrangement joins TRBV5-1 to TRBJ1-2; 7 nucleotides agree with TRBD1. Trimming at V came to 5 bases and at J to 6 bases, leaving 10 bases not matched to a gene. CDR1 is SGHRS and CDR2 is YFSETQ in the germline V gene. The CDR3 is 14 residues long. The CDR3 nucleotides read TGCGCCAGCAGTGCGGAGACAGGGCTGGATGGCTACACCTTC. Its translation is CASSAETGLDGYTF.

This chain uses TRBV11-2 with TRBJ2-3; 15 positions agree with TRBD2. This CDR3 comprises 17 residues. V dropped 5 bases and J dropped 2; count of bases not matched to a gene: 5. Per the germline V gene, CDR1 is SGHAT and CDR2 is FQNNGV. This chain's CDR3 is CASSTGTSGGNTDTQYF. CDR3 DNA sequence: TGTGCCAGCAGCACCGGGACTAGCGGGGGGAACACAGATACGCAGTATTTT.

The genes are TRBV7-9 and TRBJ1-2; no reliable D call. CDR1 and CDR2 (germline): SEHNR, FQNEAQ (reference sequence). This CDR3 is built from 13 residues. V lost 1 base to trimming and J lost 3 bases, with 6 bases between them. The CDR3 DNA reads as TGTGCCAGCAGCTTAGAGCACGACTATGGCTACACCTTC. It specifies CASSLEHDYGYTF.

This clone appeared a single time. The V call is TRBV5-1, the J call TRBJ2-7, with D perhaps matching TRBD1 (6 bases). The CDR3 runs to 12 residues. Trimming pared 4 bases from V and 4 bases from J, leaving 9 bases between. The germline CDR1 and CDR2 sequences are SGHRS and YFSETQ. The CDR3 DNA reads as TGCGCCAGCAGCGGCAGGGGTTACGAGCAGTACTTC. Translating it yields CASSGRGYEQYF.

The count of this clone is one. The rearrangement joins TRBV18 to TRBJ1-1, with 11 bases aligning to TRBD1. The V and J ends lost 3 bases and 3 bases, in that order; junction bases with no gene match: 6. The CDR3 spans 16 residues. Germline V CDR1 and CDR2: KGHSH, LQKENI. The CDR3 nucleotides are TGTGCCAGCTCACCCGGGACAGGGGGTGCGGACACTGAAGCTTTCTTT. It encodes CASSPGTGGADTEAFF.

The J gene is TRBJ2-3, the V gene TRBV29-1; 7 bases match TRBD1. The CDR3 is 13 amino acids. Losses at the gene ends were 6 bases for V and 0 bases for J; bases not matched to a gene: 3. Germline loops: CDR1 SQVTM, CDR2 ANQGSEA. The DNA for the CDR3 is TGCAGCGTACAGGGGTCTAGCACAGATACGCAGTATTTT. Translation gives CSVQGSSTDTQYF.

The rearrangement uses TRBV30 and TRBJ1-1, with unresolved D. The germline V gene has CDR1 GTSNPN and CDR2 SVGIG (reference sequence). This CDR3 has 16 residues. V was shortened by 0 bases and J by 1 base, with 15 bases between the two germline ends. The DNA of the CDR3 is TGTGCCTGGAGTGTACGAGAACCAGGAGCGAACACTGAAGCTTTCTTT. It is translated as CAWSVREPGANTEAFF.

Only one count was recorded for this clone. The rearrangement links TRBV3-1 (or the pseudogene TRBV3-2) to TRBJ1-5; tentative D call: TRBD1 (5 bases). Trimming removed 4 bases from V and 2 bases from J, with 9 bases in between. Germline values: CDR1 LGHDT, CDR2 YNNKEL (reference sequence). The CDR3 has 14 residues. Here the CDR3 DNA reads TGTGCCAGCAGCCCATGGGGGGGCAATCAGCCCCAGCATTTT. This codes for CASSPWGGNQPQHF.

The chain has TRBV14 and TRBJ2-2, with 7 positions matching TRBD1. CDR3 length equals 14 residues. J gave up 5 bases and V 4 bases, and 4 bases lay outside the gene matches. Germline V lookup: CDR1 SGHDN, CDR2 FVKESK. The CDR3 reads CASSPNRGTGELFF. The CDR3 DNA sequence: TGTGCCAGCAGCCCCAACAGGGGAACCGGGGAGCTGTTTTTT.

CDR3 coding DNA: TGTGCCAGCAGTTTCCAGGTTAACTATGGCTACACCTTC. It translates to CASSFQVNYGYTF. The rearrangement joins TRBV6-2 or TRBV6-3 to TRBJ1-2; D unresolved. This CDR3 contains 13 residues. From germline, CDR1 is MNHEY and CDR2 SVGEGT. The V end lost 4 bases, the J end lost 1 base, and 7 bases lay between the germline ends.

The J gene is TRBJ2-2, the V gene TRBV4-1; tentatively, D is TRBD2 (7 bases). The CDR3 is 18 amino acids. In germline, CDR1 is MGHRA, CDR2 YSYEKL. Trimming pared 0 bases from V and 6 bases from J, leaving 20 bases between. DNA of the CDR3: TGCGCCAGCAGCCAAGATTATTCGGGGGGCGCCTCCCCCGGGGAGCTGTTTTTT. Protein: CASSQDYSGGASPGELFF.

This clone was seen a few times. The V and J genes are TRBV10-3 and TRBJ1-2, with a weak D call TRBD1 (5 bases). CDR1 is ENHRY and CDR2 is SYGVKD in the germline V gene. V gave up 0 bases and J gave up 8 bases, with 13 bases separating them. The CDR3 covers 14 residues. The DNA of the CDR3 is TGTGCCATCAGTGAGTCAATGGGGGTCTTGGGCTACACCTTC. It codes for CAISESMGVLGYTF.

Only one count was recorded for this clone. The chain links TRBV5-1 to TRBJ2-2, with 9 positions matching TRBD2. The germline CDR1 and CDR2 sequences are SGHRS and YFSETQ. The CDR3 covers 17 residues. With V trimmed by 5 bases and J by 0 bases, 8 bases remained unmatched. The CDR3 nucleotides are TGCGCCAGCAGTCTAGCGGGGAGCCTCTCGAACACCGGGGAGCTGTTTTTT. Its translation: CASSLAGSLSNTGELFF.

On this clone: The sample carries other DNA sequences with the same CDR3. This chain uses TRBV11-3 with TRBJ2-3; 9 bases fit TRBD2. This CDR3 is built from 16 residues. CDR1 SGHNT and CDR2 YENEEA come from the germline V gene. The V gene end was trimmed by 1 base and the J gene end by 0 bases; junction bases not matched to a gene: 2. The CDR3 loop reads CASSLGLAGSTDTQYF. CDR3 DNA sequence: TGTGCCAGCAGCTTAGGGCTAGCGGGGAGCACAGATACGCAGTATTTT.

V and J are TRBV4-1 and TRBJ2-3; D gene ambiguous. Germline V gene lookup returns CDR1 MGHRA and CDR2 YSYEKL. The CDR3 sequence is 13 residues long. The germline V and J ends were trimmed by 0 bases and 6 bases, with 7 bases remaining between them. CDR3 in DNA: TGCGCCAGCAGCCAAGACATGGCGGATACGCAGTATTTT. Translation: CASSQDMADTQYF.